The TCR beta chain under discussion was sequenced for a study of T-cell memory formation after mild COVID-19. This clonotype has only a few counts. Its antigen is as yet unknown. Points from the study as a whole: Mainly CM and EM harbored the contracting CD4+ clones; mainly EMRA harbored the CD8+ ones. Clones from the second wave (peaking day 37) had unconfirmed SARS-CoV-2 specificity.

From 5'RACE with constant-segment primers came TCR alpha and TCR beta cDNA libraries that carried sample barcodes and UMIs. TCRdb re-called the 5' RACE reads through MiXCR, storing one row per CDR3 protein. The data contain 550,000 to 650,000 distinct CDR3 sequences, about 18% of them singletons. The sequencing sample was made of PBMCs or a T cell subset sorted from them (not recorded which). This TCR was sampled from an adult woman who had mild COVID-19 (a few samples of this study predate the infection). Cell type and time point are not known.

CDR3 coding DNA: TGTGCCACCAGCAGGGGTGACAGGTGGGCTCAAGAGACCCAGTACTTC. It translates to CATSRGDRWAQETQYF. This chain connects TRBV15 to TRBJ2-5; weak D call: TRBD1 (6 bases). Germline V gene data show CDR1 as LNHNV and CDR2 as YYDKDF (reference sequence). This CDR3 contains 16 residues. V was pared by 3 bases and J by 2 bases, with 16 bases between.